This section outlines one T cell receptor (beta chain) sequence together with its context. Other DNA sequences in the same sample also yield this CDR3. The data were produced by immunoSEQ multiplex PCR, yet TCRdb's version contains in-frame clones alone and is incomplete. The sample yields some 680,000 clones, more than 70% seen once. This CDR3 region has 12 residues. The germline gives CDR1 MDHEN, CDR2 SYDVKM. The germline V and J ends were trimmed by 3 bases and 3 bases, with 3 bases remaining between them. This sample is part of a study of shared clonotypes between healthy human individuals. The receptor was isolated from a woman aged 25 to 39 in good health. This chain uses TRBV28 with TRBJ1-3; D is uncertain. Sequenced sample: memory CD4+ T cells sorted from blood. Stated subset: CD45RA-negative fraction. DNA for the CDR3: TGTGCCAGCAGTTTCGGTGGAAACACCATATATTTT. Encoded protein: CASSFGGNTIYF. The whole variable domain, filled in from reference TRBV28 and TRBJ1-3, reads DVKVTQSSRYLVKRTGEKVFLECVQDMDHENMFWYRQDPGLGLRLIYFSYDVKMKEKGDIPEGYSVSREKKERFSLILESASTNQTSMYLCASSFGGNTIYFGEGSWLTVV.